The T cell receptor beta chain under discussion was sequenced for a study of blood T cell repertoires in COVID-19. For the study at large: Samples of COVID-19 (acute and convalescent) were obtained from the United States, Italy and Spain. T cells, B-cell-depleted T cells, or PBMCs supplied cDNA or gDNA.

In the original processing: Researchers report that nucleated cell counts were estimated from reference gene primer amplification. Assay: immunoSEQ multiplex PCR; the TCRdb copy retains only in-frame clones and omits some. V and J calls and clone size come straight from that table; D and trimming were deduced from the DNA. The sample has about 260,000 clones, about 87% seen once. The CDR3 covers 13 residues. CDR1 is LNHDA and CDR2 is SQIVND in the germline V gene (reference sequence). V was shortened by 5 bases and J by 6 bases, with 14 bases between the two germline ends. Seattle's enrolled individuals joined amid active infection and were then monitored longitudinally.

This chain connects TRBV19 to TRBJ2-7; D is perhaps TRBD2 (5 bases). Sequences were obtained from peripheral blood. This clonotype was sampled from an older woman with COVID-19, enrolled during active disease. Here the CDR3 DNA reads TGTGCCAGTAGTCCCAATGAGGGAAGCGAGCAGTACTTC. It yields the protein CASSPNEGSEQYF.